This T cell receptor beta chain was documented in a study of blood T cell repertoires in COVID-19. At the level of the study: COVID-19 samples collected from the United States, Italy and Spain covered acute and convalescent phases. The cDNA or gDNA used as material had been derived from T cells, B-cell-depleted T cells, or PBMCs.

The method was immunoSEQ multiplex PCR; TCRdb's version includes in-frame clones alone and lacks a portion of them. The sample lists approximately 160,000 clones; roughly nine tenths were seen once. CDR3 length: 16 amino acids. Trimming pared 1 base from V and 2 bases from J, leaving 15 bases between. Germline-derived CDR1 and CDR2 are SGHRS and YFSETQ. The rearrangement uses TRBV5-1 and TRBJ2-5; tentatively, D is TRBD2 (6 bases). Sequencing was done on a sample of peripheral blood. This sequence was found in a woman between 65 and 79 years old with acute or convalescent COVID-19. The DNA of the CDR3 is TGCGCCAGCAGCTTGCAATCTTTGACTAGGCAAGAGACCCAGTACTTC. It is translated as CASSLQSLTRQETQYF. The full variable domain, completed using reference TRBV5-1 and TRBJ2-5, is KAGVTQTPRYLIKTRGQQVTLSCSPISGHRSVSWYQQTPGQGLQFLFEYFSETQRNKGNFPGRFSGRQFSNSRSEMNVSTLELGDSALYLCASSLQSLTRQETQYFGPGTRLLVL.